The clone carrying this TCR beta chain was recorded only once. These data come from a study of blood T cell repertoires in COVID-19. Study-level information: The United States, Italy and Spain supplied acute and convalescent COVID-19 samples.

Sequenced by immunoSEQ multiplex PCR; TCRdb stores in-frame clones only, minus some. The top ten hold roughly 5.6% of the sample, which has 150,000 or so clones, 80% to 85% seen once. The CDR3 consists of 16 residues. In germline, CDR1 is SNHLY, CDR2 FYNNEI. V lost 6 bases, J lost 7 bases, and 14 bases stayed unmatched. Individuals aged 18 to 89 years were recruited from approximately 22 US areas. Assignments of participants to cohorts depended upon their own reported clinical history. No more than 2 weeks before study entry, exposed participants had met a case of COVID-19. The V and J genes are TRBV2 and TRBJ2-1, with TRBD1 identical over 8 bases. The sequenced material came from PBMCs or T cells enriched from blood (not recorded which). The clonotype was recovered from a man aged 65-85 years who had been exposed to COVID-19. The chain's CDR3 is CASRARVDRVKNEQFF. As DNA, the CDR3 is TGTGCCAGCAGGGCCCGCGTGGACAGGGTGAAGAATGAGCAGTTCTTC.